A single sample is the source of the 5 T cell receptor beta chains below, sequenced in a study of shared clonotypes between healthy human individuals. Sequencing was performed with immunoSEQ multiplex PCR; in TCRdb, only in-frame clones are kept and a portion is missing. The data hold 2 million to 2.5 million clones, with approximately 95% observed a single time. Sequencing input: naive CD4+ T cells from PBMCs. As to subset: CD45RA+ positively selected. The receptors were sampled from a man aged 18-30 years in good health. Some clones in this sample may be carry-over from other donors' samples.

V gene TRBV19 combines with J gene TRBJ2-2; possibly TRBD1 for D (6 bases). Per the germline V gene, CDR1 is LNHDA and CDR2 is SQIVND (reference sequence). The CDR3 length is 16 residues. The V and J ends lost 8 bases and 2 bases respectively, with 18 bases between them. The CDR3 DNA follows: TGTGCCAGTGTGTCCCTCTACAGGGTTAACACCGGGGAGCTGTTTTTT. Translation: CASVSLYRVNTGELFF.

The chain carries TRBV10-3 and TRBJ2-2; the match to TRBD1 covers 9 bases. CDR3 size: 16 residues. Germline lookup yields CDR1 ENHRY and CDR2 SYGVKD. The V and J ends lost 3 bases and 3 bases, in that order; junction bases with no gene match: 5. DNA of the CDR3: TGTGCCATCAGTGACCCCGGGACAGGGCACACCGGGGAGCTGTTTTTT. Encoded protein: CAISDPGTGHTGELFF.

The chain uses TRBV5-4 and TRBJ2-3, with D possibly TRBD1 on 6 matching bases. This CDR3 is 14 amino acids long. The V gene's germline CDR1 is SGHNT and CDR2 YYREEE (reference sequence). Trimming took 4 bases from V and 0 from J, leaving 9 bases between them. This chain's CDR3 is CASSRDTSTDTQYF. CDR3 nucleotides: TGTGCCAGCAGCCGGGACACTAGCACAGATACGCAGTATTTT.

V usage is TRBV28 and J usage is TRBJ2-1; 7 positions agree with TRBD2. Trimming took 7 bases from V and 3 from J; bases not matched to a gene: 12. The CDR3 length is 16 residues. Per germline, CDR1 MDHEN and CDR2 SYDVKM. The CDR3 loop reads CASTLHGLADYNEQFF. CDR3 DNA sequence: TGTGCCAGCACCCTACATGGGCTAGCGGACTACAATGAGCAGTTCTTC.

The CDR3 spells CASSLRTSGRSSSYNEQFF. CDR3 DNA: TGTGCCAGCAGCTTAAGGACTAGCGGGAGGTCGAGCTCCTACAATGAGCAGTTCTTC. The V call is TRBV7-6, the J call TRBJ2-1, with 14 nucleotides matching TRBD2. The V gene end was trimmed by 2 bases and the J gene end by 0 bases; junction bases not matched to a gene: 6. The CDR3 sequence is 19 residues long. The germline CDR1 and CDR2 sequences are SGHVS and FNYEAQ.